This T cell receptor (beta chain) was sequenced in a study of blood T cells in healthy people across ages. The use of a sample-barcoded 5' primer and a J-beta primer mix characterized a second PCR of about 7 to 12 cycles. Sequencing yielded, for each sample, at least 2.5 million paired-end reads carrying CDR3. TCRdb passed the 5' RACE reads through MiXCR, listing each CDR3 protein once. The sample has more than 650,000 distinct CDR3 sequences; about 24% are singletons. This clonotype was counted at least ten times. What it binds is unknown. Findings and caveats of the study: Long-lived donors had more naive CD4+ cells and higher diversity than aged donors. Roughly linear declines in TCR beta diversity per million T cells occurred with age.

J lost 2 bases, V lost 5 bases, and 5 bases had no gene match. The CDR3 sequence is 15 residues long. Germline V gene lookup returns CDR1 SGHRS and CDR2 YFSETQ. V usage is TRBV5-1 and J usage is TRBJ2-5, with 11 nucleotides matching TRBD2. The specimen was blood. The receptor comes from a man aged 70 or older in good health. CDR3 sequence: CASSAGLAVQETQYF. The CDR3 region has the DNA TGCGCCAGCAGTGCGGGACTAGCGGTACAAGAGACCCAGTACTTC.